A selection of T cell receptor beta chains follows, all from one sample in a study of OX40 agonist ivuxolimab in advanced cancers. The protocol was immunoSEQ multiplex PCR, while the TCRdb copy is restricted to in-frame clones and leaves out a portion. The data contain about 47,000 clones, less than 90% of them singletons. Sequences were derived from CD4+ or CD8+ T cells sorted from blood, sampled in a trial of the OX40 agonist ivuxolimab. Source of these receptors: an adult with an advanced solid tumor such as melanoma, head and neck, liver or kidney cancer. CDR3s include the opening cysteine and the closing phenylalanine or tryptophan. The D gene is left open where the match is weak. Size is omitted from some rows. Given values are once, few, many or a class for expanded clones.

v_call	d_call	j_call	clone_size	cdr3_nt	cdr3_aa
TRBV27	TRBD1	TRBJ2-7	.	TGTGCCAGCAGTGCCCCTAACCGGGACAGGGGGCTATCCAACTCCTACGAGCAGTACTTC	CASSAPNRDRGLSNSYEQYF
TRBV7-9	.	TRBJ1-1	.	TGTGCCAGCAGCTTAGAGCTGAACACTGAAGCTTTCTTT	CASSLELNTEAFF
TRBV7-9	.	TRBJ1-4	.	TGTGCCAGCAGCTTAGTGGGCAGCGGCGATGAAAAACTGTTTTTT	CASSLVGSGDEKLFF
TRBV4-1	.	TRBJ1-1	once	TGCGCCAGCAGCCAATCCCTGGTTCAGGGCTTGGTAGTTTTCTTT	CASSQSLVQGLVVFF
TRBV2	.	TRBJ1-5	.	TGTGCCAGCAGGCACAGGTCGCAGCCCCAGCATTTT	CASRHRSQPQHF
TRBV7-6	TRBD2	TRBJ2-5	.	TGTGCCAGCAGCTTAGCGGCTAGCGGGATACAAGAGACCCAGTACTTC	CASSLAASGIQETQYF
TRBV19	.	TRBJ2-2	.	TGTGCCAGTAGTATTTTAAGCACCGGGGAGCTGTTTTTT	CASSILSTGELFF
TRBV7-9	TRBD2	TRBJ2-7	once	TGTGCCAGCACCCCGGCGGCGAGCGGGGGATTCTACGAGCAGTACTTC	CASTPAASGGFYEQYF
TRBV7-9	.	TRBJ2-2	.	TGTGCCAGCCACCCAGACACCTCGAACACCGGGGAGCTGTTTTTT	CASHPDTSNTGELFF
TRBV5-1	.	TRBJ2-1	.	TGCGCCAGCAGCTTTTCCGGGACCACCTCGTTCGAGCAGTTCTTC	CASSFSGTTSFEQFF
TRBV11-2	TRBD1	TRBJ2-3	.	TGTGCCAGCAGCTTAGTCCAGGGGGTAAAAGATACGCAGTATTTT	CASSLVQGVKDTQYF
TRBV7-9	.	TRBJ2-7	few	TGTGCCAGCAGCTCGACAAGTTCCTACGAGCAGTACTTC	CASSSTSSYEQYF
TRBV27	.	TRBJ2-1	.	TGTGCCAGCAGTTTACGGGCCCGCTCCTACAATGAGCAGTTCTTC	CASSLRARSYNEQFF
TRBV7-8	TRBD1	TRBJ1-2	.	TGTGCCAGCAGCTTTTACTCGACAGGGGAAGAAGGCTACACCTTC	CASSFYSTGEEGYTF
TRBV27	.	TRBJ2-7	.	TGTGCCAGCAGTTTATTAGGCGGCCTGCCCCACGAGCAGTACTTC	CASSLLGGLPHEQYF
TRBV15	.	TRBJ2-7	.	TGTGCCACCAGCAGAGATAACTACGAGCAGTACTTC	CATSRDNYEQYF
TRBV7-9	.	TRBJ1-1	once	TGTGCCAGCAGCTTGCCTTACGCGGACGAGAACACTGAAGCTTTCTTT	CASSLPYADENTEAFF
TRBV27	TRBD2	TRBJ2-2	.	TGTGCCAGCAGCTTTATAGCGGGTGTAGCCGGGGAGCTGTTTTTT	CASSFIAGVAGELFF
TRBV14	TRBD2	TRBJ2-5	.	TGTGCCAGCAGCCAAGATGGCCTAGCGGGAGGGCCCGGGACCCAGTACTTC	CASSQDGLAGGPGTQYF
TRBV11-1	TRBD2	TRBJ2-7	.	TGTGCCAGCAGCTTAGGGCCCGGGAGGGCTTTCGAGCAGTACTTC	CASSLGPGRAFEQYF
TRBV19	.	TRBJ1-5	few	TGTGCCAGTAATTTATGGGGGAGCAATCAGCCCCAGCATTTT	CASNLWGSNQPQHF
TRBV6-1	.	TRBJ2-7	.	TGTGCCAGCGGTCAGCTGGGCTCCTACGAGCAGTACTTC	CASGQLGSYEQYF
TRBV28	.	TRBJ1-1	few	TGTGCCAGCACCCTGAGGCGGGACGGGAACACTGAAGCTTTCTTT	CASTLRRDGNTEAFF
TRBV27	TRBD2	TRBJ2-1	.	TGTGCCAGCAGTCCGCTAGCGGGCAGCTCCTACAATGAGCAGTTCTTC	CASSPLAGSSYNEQFF
TRBV9	TRBD1	TRBJ1-5	.	TGTGCCCGCCCCCCCCCAGAGGGGGCGAGGGGGCCCCAGCATTTT	CARPPPEGARGPQHF
TRBV9	TRBD1	TRBJ1-6	once	TGTGCCAGCAGCGCGGGACAGCTAGCAAATTCACCCCTCCACTTT	CASSAGQLANSPLHF
TRBV29-1	TRBD1	TRBJ1-2	.	TGCAGCGCCGCGGAGAGGGGGCTTTATGGCTACACCTTC	CSAAERGLYGYTF
TRBV25-1	TRBD2	TRBJ2-5	.	TGTGCCAGCAGTGCATCACTAGCGGGGGACCAAGAGACCCAGTACTTC	CASSASLAGDQETQYF
TRBV29-1	.	TRBJ2-2	.	TGCAGCGTTCAGGACAGTAACACCGGGGAGCTGTTTTTT	CSVQDSNTGELFF
TRBV5-1	.	TRBJ2-7	.	TGCGCCAGCAGCCCCCGTCAGGGTCATGTCCACGAGCAGTACTTC	CASSPRQGHVHEQYF
TRBV5-1	.	TRBJ2-3	.	TGCGCCAGCAGCTTGTACTCTCTTAGCACAGATACGCAGTATTTT	CASSLYSLSTDTQYF
TRBV7-6	.	TRBJ2-6	.	TGTGCCAGCAGCTTAGCAGGGACTGGGGCCAACGTCCTGACTTTC	CASSLAGTGANVLTF
TRBV11-3	.	TRBJ2-2	.	TGTGCCAGCAGCTTAAGCTTAGAGTGGGCCGGGGAGCTGTTTTTT	CASSLSLEWAGELFF
TRBV12-5	TRBD2	TRBJ2-1	.	TGTGCTAGTGGGGAGGGACTAGCGGAAGAGAATGAGCAGTTCTTC	CASGEGLAEENEQFF
TRBV4-1	TRBD1	TRBJ2-7	.	TGCGCCAGCAGCCCTCTACAGGGGATAAGCTACGAGCAGTACTTC	CASSPLQGISYEQYF
TRBV4-1	.	TRBJ1-1	.	TGCGCCAGCAGCCAAGTACCCGAATCGCAACGGCCGGGTTCTGCTTTCTTT	CASSQVPESQRPGSAFF
TRBV28	TRBD1	TRBJ1-1	.	TGTGCCAGTACCACTCGGGACAGGGGGCCCTTGAACACTGAAGCTTTCTTT	CASTTRDRGPLNTEAFF
TRBV27	TRBD1	TRBJ2-3	once	TGTGCCAGCAGTGACGGGACAGAGGGTAGCACAGATACGCAGTATTTT	CASSDGTEGSTDTQYF
TRBV10-1	.	TRBJ2-3	once	TGCGCCAGCAGTGAGTCGGCCGGGAGTAGGGCAGATACGCAGTATTTT	CASSESAGSRADTQYF
TRBV19	TRBD1	TRBJ1-6	.	TGTGCCAGTAGTATGCCGGGACAGGGATCTTCACCCCTCCACTTT	CASSMPGQGSSPLHF
TRBV27	TRBD2	TRBJ2-7	.	TGTGCCAGCAGTCAAGGGACTAGCGGCTACGAGCAGTACTTC	CASSQGTSGYEQYF
TRBV5-1	.	TRBJ2-7	few	TGCGCCAGCAGCTTGGGTTCAGGGGACTACGAGCAGTACTTC	CASSLGSGDYEQYF
TRBV29-1	TRBD2	TRBJ2-3	.	TGCAGCGTTGAAGATCTGGGCACTAGCGGCCTACTTACGCAGTATTTT	CSVEDLGTSGLLTQYF
TRBV28	.	TRBJ1-5	.	TGTGCCAGCAGTGCCAGGGGTCTGGATCAGCCCCAGCATTTT	CASSARGLDQPQHF
TRBV28	TRBD2	TRBJ2-1	.	TGTGCCAGCAGTTCCTCGGGTAGCGGGGCGGTTGACGAGCAGTTCTTC	CASSSSGSGAVDEQFF
TRBV28	TRBD1	TRBJ2-1	.	TGTGCCATCCGGGGGGACAGGGCAATCAATGAGCAGTTCTTC	CAIRGDRAINEQFF
TRBV29-1	.	TRBJ2-7	.	TGCAGCGTGGGCCGCACGACGGAACTGGGCTACTACGAGCAGTACTTC	CSVGRTTELGYYEQYF
TRBV27	TRBD2	TRBJ2-7	once	TGTGCCAGCAGTTTTACGACGGGAGGTGTCTACGAGCAGTACTTC	CASSFTTGGVYEQYF
TRBV7-9	.	TRBJ2-1	.	TGTGCCAGCAGCCCGGGGGTGTCTTACAATGAGCAGTTCTTC	CASSPGVSYNEQFF
TRBV29-1	TRBD2	TRBJ2-6	.	TGCAGCGTTGAAAGGGCGGGGGTAGGTGGGGCCAACGTCCTGACTTTC	CSVERAGVGGANVLTF
TRBV13	TRBD1	TRBJ2-5	.	TGTGCCAGCAGCTTAAAGTCTTTCGGGACAGAGATTCAAGAGACCCAGTACTTC	CASSLKSFGTEIQETQYF
TRBV28	TRBD2	TRBJ2-1	.	TGTGCCAGCACCATAATCACTAGCGGGAGGGATGAGCAGTTCTTC	CASTIITSGRDEQFF
TRBV18	.	TRBJ2-2	.	TGTGCCAGCTCACTTGACATCGCGATGAACACCGGGGAGCTGTTTTTT	CASSLDIAMNTGELFF
TRBV2	.	TRBJ1-6	medium-sized	TGTGCCAGCAGTTCGGGACGCTGGAATTCACCCCTCCACTTT	CASSSGRWNSPLHF
TRBV5-6	TRBD1	TRBJ1-6	.	TGTGCCAGCAGCCCGGGGGGACAGGGTAGTTCACCCCTCCACTTT	CASSPGGQGSSPLHF
TRBV30	.	TRBJ1-2	.	TGTGCCTGGGCCGAGGGAACATTTTATGGCTACACCTTC	CAWAEGTFYGYTF
TRBV10-2	.	TRBJ1-1	.	TGCGCCAGCAGGAACGGCATTGAAGCTTTCTTT	CASRNGIEAFF
TRBV19	.	TRBJ2-7	.	TGTGCCAGTAGTATCGGCTTTCGTGGGGGAAGCTCCTACGAGCAGTACTTC	CASSIGFRGGSSYEQYF
TRBV29-1	.	TRBJ1-1	few	TGCAGCGTTGGACCTTGGCCTGAAGCTTTCTTT	CSVGPWPEAFF
TRBV29-1	.	TRBJ2-1	.	TGCAGCGTGAATCGGGTGGGCTCCTACAATGAGCAGTTCTTC	CSVNRVGSYNEQFF